The next 11 T cell receptor beta chains were all read from a single sample in a study of cytomegalovirus exposure and HLA in healthy donors. In the PCR, 60 Vbeta and 13 Jbeta primers were used. Profiling relied on immunoSEQ multiplex PCR, and the TCRdb table lists in-frame clones only, not all of them. The listing records tens of thousands of clones. Input material: PBMCs. These receptors all come from a woman in her forties in good health and CMV-seropositive.

The chain recombines TRBV6-1 with TRBJ2-3, with D possibly TRBD2 on 7 matching bases. Germline CDR1 reads MNHNS; CDR2 reads SASEGT. The V gene lost 7 bases and the J gene lost 0 bases, with 14 bases spanning the gap. There are 15 residues in the CDR3. The CDR3: CASKEGGSSTDTQYF. The DNA of the CDR3 is TGTGCCAGCAAGGAGGGGGGGAGTAGCACAGATACGCAGTATTTT.

The rearrangement links TRBV6-5 to TRBJ2-7; D may be TRBD1 (6 bases). CDR1 is MNHEY, CDR2 SVGAGI, per germline. Trimming took 0 bases from V and 0 from J, leaving 12 bases between them. This CDR3 comprises 16 residues. CDR3 sequence: CASSYSQGLISYEQYF. The CDR3 DNA reads as TGTGCCAGCAGTTACTCGCAGGGGCTCATCTCCTACGAGCAGTACTTC.

V and J are TRBV5-1 and TRBJ2-5; 7 bases line up with TRBD1. The germline CDR1 and CDR2 sequences are SGHRS and YFSETQ. The CDR3 totals 14 residues. Unmatched junction bases numbered 1, after V lost 2 bases and J lost 0 bases. CDR3 amino acids: CASSFDRDQETQYF. Here the CDR3 DNA reads TGCGCCAGCAGCTTCGACAGGGACCAAGAGACCCAGTACTTC.

The chain has TRBV5-4 and TRBJ1-2, with TRBD1 matching over 11 bases. The CDR3 sequence is 16 residues long. CDR1 is SGHNT and CDR2 is YYREEE in the germline V gene (reference sequence). V was clipped by 4 bases and J by 2 bases; unmatched bases: 7. The CDR3 nucleotides are TGTGCCAGCAGCCGCGGACAGGGGGCCGTCAACTATGGCTACACCTTC. As protein: CASSRGQGAVNYGYTF. Supplemented by reference TRBV5-4 and TRBJ1-2, the full variable domain reads ETGVTQSPTHLIKTRGQQVTLRCSSQSGHNTVSWYQQALGQGPQFIFQYYREEENGRGNFPPRFSGLQFPNYSSELNVNALELDDSALYLCASSRGQGAVNYGYTFGSGTRLTVV.

This CDR3 is CASRNRVGGNTIYF. The DNA of the CDR3 is TGTGCCAGTAGGAACAGGGTTGGAGGAAACACCATATATTTT. The V and J genes are TRBV2 and TRBJ1-3; a possible D gene is TRBD1 (6 bases). The germline gives CDR1 SNHLY, CDR2 FYNNEI. V was cut by 9 bases and J by 4 bases, with 16 bases left in between. The CDR3 has 14 residues.

V usage is TRBV5-4 and J usage is TRBJ2-2, with D possibly matching TRBD2 (6 bases). Germline CDR1 is SGHNT and CDR2 is YYREEE (reference sequence). Trimming took off 0 bases at V and 1 base at J, with 10 bases between the two ends. This CDR3 is 16 amino acids long. The CDR3 DNA is TGTGCCAGCAGCTTGGCCTCGGGGGTGAACACCGGGGAGCTGTTTTTT. Translating it yields CASSLASGVNTGELFF.

Note on this clone: Within the sample, other DNA sequences also encode this same CDR3. J is TRBJ2-7 and V is TRBV5-3; TRBD2 might be the D (5 bases). TRBV5-3 is an ORF, and what it does is uncertain. V was clipped by 4 bases and J by 0 bases, with 17 bases between them. The CDR3 sequence is 16 residues long. The CDR3 nucleotides read TGTGCCAGAAGCCTAGAGGACCGGGGAAGCTCCTACGAGCAGTACTTC. It encodes CARSLEDRGSSYEQYF.

V usage is TRBV7-6 and J usage is TRBJ2-1; 11 positions match TRBD2. The V gene end was trimmed by 5 bases and the J gene end by 7 bases; junction bases not matched to a gene: 7. The CDR3 spans 15 residues. Germline V CDR1 and CDR2: SGHVS, FNYEAQ. CDR3 DNA: TGTGCCAGCAGCCACCGACTAGCGGGAAGTAATGAGCAGTTCTTC. Its protein is CASSHRLAGSNEQFF.

V and J are TRBV28 and TRBJ2-7, with 9 nucleotides matching TRBD1. CDR3 size: 14 residues. The germline V gene encodes CDR1 MDHEN and CDR2 SYDVKM. The trim removed 6 bases at V and 2 bases at J, leaving 5 bases unmatched. This CDR3 reads CASRRQGDAYEQYF. The DNA for the CDR3 is TGTGCCAGCAGGAGACAGGGGGACGCCTACGAGCAGTACTTC.

V and J are TRBV7-9 and TRBJ2-1, with 8 bases that match TRBD1. The germline gives CDR1 SEHNR, CDR2 FQNEAQ (reference sequence). This CDR3 has 15 amino acids. V dropped 1 base and J dropped 6; count of bases not matched to a gene: 5. The CDR3 DNA sequence: TGTGCCAGCAGCTTAGTTACAGGGGGGATCAATGAGCAGTTCTTC. Protein sequence: CASSLVTGGINEQFF.

The rearrangement links TRBV7-6 to TRBJ2-7; 7 nucleotides align to TRBD1. CDR1 and CDR2 from the germline V gene are SGHVS and FNYEAQ. The CDR3 consists of 14 residues. V lost 5 bases, J lost 2 bases, and 6 bases stayed unmatched. CDR3 amino acids: CASSEPGTAYEQYF. DNA for the CDR3: TGTGCCAGCAGCGAACCCGGGACAGCCTACGAGCAGTACTTC. Drawing the rest from reference TRBV7-6 and TRBJ2-7, the complete variable domain is GAGVSQSPRYKVTKRGQDVALRCDPISGHVSLYWYRQALGQGPEFLTYFNYEAQQDKSGLPNDRFSAERPEGSISTLTIQRTEQRDSAMYRCASSEPGTAYEQYFGPGTRLTVT.